This T cell receptor beta chain was recovered during a study of vaccination and CD4 T cells after COVID-19. The study's findings and limits: Spike mono-reactivity was evident in 304 of the 307 vaccine-specific clones derived from convalescent patients.

Cultured CD4+ T-cell DNA underwent Oncomine TCR Beta short-read sequencing. From the PCR reads, TCRdb called clonotypes with MiXCR, one entry per CDR3 protein. Here the sample spans tens of thousands of distinct CDR3 sequences, about 33% being singletons. The table lists this clonotype with a few counts. Its antigen is still unknown. From germline, CDR1 is SEHNR and CDR2 FQNEAQ (reference sequence). The length of the CDR3 is 14 residues. V was pared by 5 bases and J by 3 bases, with 5 bases of the junction left unmatched. Time point indicated: late sampling 161 to 241 days after vaccination in three convalescent patients. As for treatment: approximately nine-day PBMC culture with coronavirus spike peptide pools or control peptides (ViraFEST assay).

The specimen comprised CD4+ T cells from blood, cultured in vitro, sampled about 7 months after SARS-CoV-2 vaccination. V and J are TRBV7-9 and TRBJ2-5, with 8 nucleotides matching TRBD2. The clonotype originates from a human donor who had recovered from COVID-19. For the CDR3, the DNA is TGTGCCAGCAGCCTTATTAGCGGGGAAGAGACCCAGTACTTC. Translation: CASSLISGEETQYF.